This T cell receptor (beta chain) came from a study of blood T cell repertoires in COVID-19. Across about two dozen US areas, participants ranged in age from roughly 18 to 89 years. Cohorts were assigned according to the clinical history that participants reported. As originally analysed: Researchers report that nucleated cell counts were estimated from reference gene primer amplification. Profiled with immunoSEQ multiplex PCR; TCRdb holds only in-frame clones, not every one. Clone size and the V and J calls come from that table; the DNA yielded D and trimming. The table shows 130,000 to 150,000 clones, with more than 75% occurring only once. This CDR3 has 13 amino acids. Germline CDR1 reads SGHTA; CDR2 reads FQGTGA. V lost 5 bases to trimming and J lost 5 bases, with 10 bases between them.

This clonotype was sampled from a woman aged 25 to 39 with acute COVID-19. The chain couples TRBV7-3 to TRBJ2-1, with a tentative D call TRBD2 (5 bases). Material: PBMCs or T cells enriched from blood (not recorded which). The CDR3 is CASSPTRDNEQFF. The DNA for the CDR3 is TGTGCCAGCAGCCCTACTAGGGACAATGAGCAGTTCTTC. Together with reference TRBV7-3 and TRBJ2-1, the CDR3 gives the full variable domain: GAGVSQTPSNKVTEKGKYVELRCDPISGHTALYWYRQSLGQGPEFLIYFQGTGAADDSGLPNDRFFAVRPEGSVSTLKIQRTERGDSAVYLCASSPTRDNEQFFGPGTRLTVL.